This entry features one T cell receptor beta chain sequence. CDR3 length equals 15 residues. Germline CDR1 is ENHRY and CDR2 is SYGVKD. V was cut by 4 bases and J by 8 bases, with 15 bases left in between. The sample originates from a study of blood T cell repertoires in COVID-19. Across the study: There were acute and convalescent COVID-19 samples, and they came from the United States, Italy and Spain. T cells, B-cell-depleted T cells, or PBMCs supplied cDNA or gDNA.

Source study methods: Amplification with reference gene primers provided the estimates of nucleated cell counts. Libraries were prepared by immunoSEQ multiplex PCR; TCRdb keeps only in-frame clonotypes and omits some of them. The V and J calls and clone size are taken from that table; D and trimming were inferred from the DNA. Of 240,000 or so clones in the sample, approximately 85% are singletons; the top ten hold roughly an eighth. The specimen was peripheral blood. The chain links TRBV10-3 to TRBJ1-6; no reliable D call. This TCR derives from a man aged 80 or over with acute or convalescent COVID-19. The CDR3 reads CAISVNPGGDSPLHF. CDR3 DNA sequence: TGTGCCATCAGTGTGAACCCCGGCGGGGATTCACCCCTCCACTTT.